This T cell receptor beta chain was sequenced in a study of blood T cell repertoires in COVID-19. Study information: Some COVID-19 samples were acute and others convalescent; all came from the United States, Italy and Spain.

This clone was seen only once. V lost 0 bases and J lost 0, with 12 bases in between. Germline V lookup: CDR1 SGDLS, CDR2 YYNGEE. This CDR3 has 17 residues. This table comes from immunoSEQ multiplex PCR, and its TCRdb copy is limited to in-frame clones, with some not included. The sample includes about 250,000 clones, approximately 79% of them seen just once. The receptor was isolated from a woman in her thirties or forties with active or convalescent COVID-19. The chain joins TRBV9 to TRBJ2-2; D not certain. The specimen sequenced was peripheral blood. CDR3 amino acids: CASSVASLLSNTGELFF. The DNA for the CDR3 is TGTGCCAGCAGCGTAGCATCCTTACTTTCGAACACCGGGGAGCTGTTTTTT.